This T cell receptor (beta chain) derives from a study of human T cells and chemical hapten exposure. Study context: Mostly female patients had alopecia areata, totalis or universalis. Overall study findings and caveats: Donor immune responses may differ from healthy people's, since all donors had alopecia.

J gave up 7 bases and V 2 bases, and 4 bases lay outside the gene matches. Germline V gene data show CDR1 as LNHDA and CDR2 as SQIVND (reference sequence). The CDR3 has 14 amino acids. As for time point: patch test 3, about 24 weeks after DPC sensitization. As for treatment: therapeutic diphenylcyclopropenone sensitization with weekly scalp DPC. The library tagged each cDNA molecule with unique molecular identifiers. TCRdb analysed the RACE reads with MiXCR anew, one entry per CDR3 protein. The repertoire holds fewer than 80,000 distinct CDR3 sequences, with about 10% as singletons. In its sample, this clonotype was seen many times. Its specificity is unknown.

The sequenced sample was whole blood, obtained in connection with sensitization to the hapten diphenylcyclopropenone (DPC). This clonotype was obtained from a woman aged 25 to 39 with alopecia areata. Some clones in this sample may be carry-over from other donors' samples. This rearrangement joins TRBV19 to TRBJ2-1, with 8 bases aligning to TRBD2. CDR3 DNA: TGTGCCAGTAGTATAACGGGAGGGCAAAATGAGCAGTTCTTC. Translating it yields CASSITGGQNEQFF.